Shown below are 29 T cell receptor beta chains from a single sample sequenced in a study of T cell repertoires in cytomegalovirus infection. TCRdb re-derived calls from the reads in MiXCR, one entry per CDR3 protein. This sample has some 590,000 distinct CDR3 sequences, with roughly 42% found just once. Which antigens these TCRs recognize remains unknown. Sequencing was performed on cultured PBMCs, taken from culture after CMV antigen stimulation. These receptors all come from a human donor in good health (CMV status not recorded). Some clones in this sample may be carry-over from other donors' samples.

The chain is built from TRBV5-5 and TRBJ2-7; 7 positions match TRBD2. V gave up 7 bases and J gave up 1 base; unmatched junction bases: 14. Germline V lookup: CDR1 SGHKS, CDR2 YYEKEE (reference sequence). The CDR3 spans 16 residues. CDR3 sequence (DNA): TGTGCCAGCGGCGGCAGTAGCTGGCGGGGGTCCTACGAGCAGTACTTC. This encodes CASGGSSWRGSYEQYF.

V and J are TRBV3-1 and TRBJ2-5; 12 bases match TRBD2. Trimming took 1 base from V and 5 from J; bases not matched to a gene: 5. Germline V gene sequence: CDR1 LGHDT, CDR2 YNNKEL (reference sequence). There are 16 residues in the CDR3. CDR3 in DNA: TGTGCCAGCAGCCAAGGACTAGCGGGAGTAGAGGAGACCCAGTACTTC. It yields the protein CASSQGLAGVEETQYF.

This clonotype was detected a few times. V is TRBV6-6 and J is TRBJ1-1, with a weak D call TRBD1 (6 bases). Germline values: CDR1 MNHNY, CDR2 SVGAGI (reference sequence). CDR3 length: 15 residues. The V and J ends lost 4 bases and 5 bases respectively, with 17 bases between them. The CDR3 coding sequence is TGTGCCAGCAGTTCGACAGGCCCGCGGGGAACTGAAGCTTTCTTT. Protein: CASSSTGPRGTEAFF.

V is TRBV7-2 and J is TRBJ1-5; D call uncertain. Germline CDR1 reads SGHTA; CDR2 reads FQGNSA. CDR3 length: 13 amino acids. V lost 3 bases to trimming and J lost 4 bases, with 7 bases between them. The CDR3 spells CASSFHFNQPQHF. The CDR3, as DNA: TGTGCCAGCAGCTTCCACTTTAATCAGCCCCAGCATTTT.

V is TRBV12-5 and J is TRBJ1-1; D not certain. Germline V gene data show CDR1 as LGHNT and CDR2 as FRNRAP. CDR3 length: 11 amino acids. With 6 bases removed from V and 6 bases from J, the gap between germline ends came to 8 bases. In DNA, the CDR3 is TGTGCTAGTGGGGACCGTTCTGAAGCTTTCTTT. It encodes CASGDRSEAFF.

This clonotype has a count of ten or more. The CDR3 sequence is CASSSVGTSNQPQHF. CDR3 coding DNA: TGTGCCAGCAGCTCAGTCGGGACTAGCAATCAGCCCCAGCATTTT. The genes are TRBV7-2 and TRBJ1-5, with D possibly being TRBD1 (5 bases). Per germline, CDR1 SGHTA and CDR2 FQGNSA. Trimming shortened V by 4 bases and J by 0 bases, and 10 bases separated the two germline ends. This CDR3 spans 15 amino acids.

This clonotype was counted ten times or more. The genes are TRBV7-2 and TRBJ2-7, with no clear D. Germline V gives CDR1 SGHTA, CDR2 FQGNSA. V lost 1 base, J lost 5 bases, and 9 bases lay in between. This CDR3 has 13 amino acids. The CDR3 DNA reads TGTGCCAGCAGCTTAGTTTGGCGAGACGAGCAGTACTTC. It yields the protein CASSLVWRDEQYF.

The gene calls are TRBV6-1 and TRBJ1-4, with TRBD1 matching 10 bases. The V gene's germline CDR1 is MNHNS and CDR2 SASEGT. The CDR3 sequence is 17 residues long. Losses at the gene ends were 4 bases for V and 4 bases for J; bases not matched to a gene: 9. CDR3 sequence reads: CASSARTGGNFNEKLFF. The CDR3 DNA reads TGTGCCAGCAGTGCCCGGACAGGGGGGAACTTTAATGAAAAACTGTTTTTT.

This clonotype was seen once. The rearrangement uses TRBV2 and TRBJ2-3; 9 bases map to TRBD2. CDR1 SNHLY and CDR2 FYNNEI come from the germline V gene. The CDR3 spans 14 residues. V gave up 9 bases and J gave up 3 bases; unmatched junction bases: 7. CDR3 in amino acids: CASLSGGLTDTQYF. The CDR3 DNA sequence: TGTGCCAGTCTGAGCGGGGGGTTGACAGATACGCAGTATTTT.

The chain recombines TRBV11-2 with TRBJ2-4, with a possible D match to TRBD2 (5 bases). Germline V gives CDR1 SGHAT, CDR2 FQNNGV. Trimming took 4 bases from V and 0 from J, leaving 13 bases between them. This CDR3 spans 16 amino acids. The CDR3 here is CASSSSEGLAKNIQYF. The CDR3 DNA reads TGTGCCAGCAGCTCCAGTGAGGGATTAGCCAAAAACATTCAGTACTTC.

To note about this clonotype: A read error may account for a junction end that differs from germline. This chain uses TRBV12-3 or TRBV12-4 with TRBJ2-2; 10 positions match TRBD2. CDR3 size: 15 residues. The CDR3 sequence: CDSSQVAGGTGELFF. The CDR3 nucleotides read TGTGACAGCAGTCAAGTAGCGGGGGGCACCGGGGAGCTGTTTTTT.

This rearrangement joins TRBV4-3 to TRBJ2-4; 7 nucleotides match TRBD1. The CDR3 spans 15 residues. Germline loops: CDR1 LGHNA, CDR2 YSLEER. The V segment lost 1 base and the J segment 6 bases; nucleotides outside the gene matches: 6. The CDR3 nucleotides are TGCGCCAGCAGCCAAGTATGGGGACAGTCAAACATTCAGTACTTC. This sequence encodes CASSQVWGQSNIQYF.

Ten or more counts support this clonotype. V is TRBV7-2 and J is TRBJ2-3, with a possible D match to TRBD2 (6 bases). Per germline, CDR1 SGHTA and CDR2 FQGNSA. Trimming removed 3 bases at V and 5 bases at J, with 9 bases between. The CDR3 is 13 amino acids. The chain's CDR3 is CASSLGSGDTQYF. The CDR3 DNA follows: TGTGCCAGCAGCTTGGGTAGCGGAGATACGCAGTATTTT. The entire variable domain, with the rest obtained from reference TRBV7-2 and TRBJ2-3, is as follows: GAGVSQSPSNKVTEKGKDVELRCDPISGHTALYWYRQSLGQGLEFLIYFQGNSAPDKSGLPSDRFSAERTGGSVSTLTIQRTQQEDSAVYLCASSLGSGDTQYFGPGTRLTVL.

This clonotype was seen a handful of times. The rearrangement links TRBV5-1 to TRBJ1-1; D is unclear. Trimming left V 2 bases short and J 1 base short, with 9 bases between. This CDR3 spans 14 amino acids. Germline V gene sequence: CDR1 SGHRS, CDR2 YFSETQ. CDR3 loop: CASSFSPSNTEAFF. The CDR3 DNA reads TGCGCCAGCAGCTTTAGCCCGTCGAACACTGAAGCTTTCTTT.

The sample holds a few counts of this clonotype. The genes are TRBV19 and TRBJ2-3; D possibly corresponds to TRBD2 (6 bases). The CDR3 loop spans 17 amino acids. Germline lookup yields CDR1 LNHDA and CDR2 SQIVND (reference sequence). With 4 bases removed from V and 2 bases from J, the gap between germline ends came to 19 bases. The CDR3 DNA follows: TGTGCCAGTAGTACCCGGAGGGGAGCTCCTAACACAGATACGCAGTATTTT. Encoded protein: CASSTRRGAPNTDTQYF. The full variable domain, rest sourced from reference TRBV19 and TRBJ2-3, is DGGITQSPKYLFRKEGQNVTLSCEQNLNHDAMYWYRQDPGQGLRLIYYSQIVNDFQKGDIAEGYSVSREKKESFPLTVTSAQKNPTAFYLCASSTRRGAPNTDTQYFGPGTRLTVL.

J is TRBJ1-1 and V is TRBV7-8, with D hard to call. Germline V gene sequence: CDR1 SGHVS, CDR2 FQNEAQ. V dropped 1 base and J dropped 1 base, with 10 bases sitting between them. The CDR3 extends over 15 amino acids. In nucleotides, the CDR3 is TGTGCCAGCAGCTTAGAACCCTTTCGGAACACTGAAGCTTTCTTT. Translation: CASSLEPFRNTEAFF.

In nucleotides, the CDR3 is TGTGCCAGCAGCCAGCGGGACAGGGGGTCCAGCGAGCAGTACTTC. Its protein is CASSQRDRGSSEQYF. This chain uses TRBV11-2 with TRBJ2-7; 11 bases map to TRBD1. The CDR3 spans 15 residues. Germline assignment: CDR1 SGHAT and CDR2 FQNNGV. J lost 6 bases, V lost 5 bases, and 9 bases had no gene match.

The DNA for the CDR3 is TGTGCCAGCAGCTTAACCAGGACAGGAAATTCACCCCTCCACTTT. Its protein product is CASSLTRTGNSPLHF. The chain is built from TRBV7-8 and TRBJ1-6; 7 bases are a match to TRBD1. Trimming took 2 bases from V and 7 from J; bases not matched to a gene: 5. The CDR3 is made up of 15 amino acids. The V gene's germline CDR1 is SGHVS and CDR2 FQNEAQ.

The chain uses TRBV19 and TRBJ1-6; D is undetermined. The V end lost 5 bases, the J end lost 4 bases, and 12 bases lay between the germline ends. This CDR3 region has 15 residues. In germline, CDR1 is LNHDA, CDR2 SQIVND (reference sequence). The CDR3 coding sequence is TGTGCCAGTAGTTCCGTTGATCAGTATAATTCACCCCTCCACTTT. Translating gives CASSSVDQYNSPLHF.

This chain connects TRBV20-1 to TRBJ2-5, with D tentatively TRBD1 (7 bases). The CDR3 loop spans 14 amino acids. V gave up 5 bases and J gave up 5 bases, with 18 bases separating them. Per the germline V gene, CDR1 is DFQATT and CDR2 is SNEGSKA (reference sequence). The DNA for the CDR3 is TGCAGTGCTCCAGGGGGAGGAGGAGGGGAGACCCAGTACTTC. Its protein product is CSAPGGGGGETQYF.

The V and J genes are TRBV24-1 and TRBJ1-6; D call uncertain. The CDR3 runs to 15 residues. Trimming took off 5 bases at V and 5 bases at J, with 12 bases between the two ends. Germline values: CDR1 KGHDR, CDR2 SFDVKD. CDR3 DNA sequence: TGTGCCACCAGTGGGAAGCCGATAAATAATTCACCCCTCCACTTT. It yields the protein CATSGKPINNSPLHF.

The chain uses TRBV7-2 and TRBJ2-1; 7 positions match TRBD2. The CDR3 has 14 amino acids. The V and J ends lost 1 base and 10 bases, in that order; junction bases with no gene match: 7. Looked up from germline, CDR1 is SGHTA and CDR2 is FQGNSA. Written as DNA, the CDR3 is TGTGCCAGCAGCTTAGGACTCGGGCGGGAGGAGCAGTTCTTC. Residues: CASSLGLGREEQFF.

This clonotype was found a few times. The genes are TRBV6-6 and TRBJ2-1, with 7 bases fitting TRBD2. The CDR3 totals 18 residues. V shed 6 bases, J shed 2 bases, and the junction held 16 bases outside the gene matches. Germline V CDR1 and CDR2: MNHNY, SVGAGI (reference sequence). As DNA, the CDR3 is TGTGCCAGCAGAGGGCTAGCTCCAGAGGGAGGGACCTACAATGAGCAGTTCTTC. This translates into CASRGLAPEGGTYNEQFF.

The rearrangement uses TRBV7-2 and TRBJ1-5, with D unclear. CDR1 and CDR2 (germline): SGHTA, FQGNSA. Trimming left V 5 bases short and J 4 bases short, with 18 bases between. The CDR3 loop spans 16 amino acids. Here the CDR3 reads CASSHYISEKNQPQHF. CDR3 coding DNA: TGTGCCAGCAGCCATTATATTTCGGAGAAAAATCAGCCCCAGCATTTT.

This clonotype was counted ten times or more. The V gene is TRBV7-9, the J gene TRBJ2-7; D possibly uses TRBD1 or TRBD2 (7 bases each). CDR1 is SEHNR and CDR2 is FQNEAQ in the germline V gene (reference sequence). CDR3 size: 15 residues. V lost 4 bases and J 3 bases, leaving 16 bases between the germline ends. CDR3 DNA: TGTGCCAGCAGCTCCCGTTCAGGGGGGGACTACGAGCAGTACTTC. This encodes CASSSRSGGDYEQYF. The full variable domain, completed using reference TRBV7-9 and TRBJ2-7, is DTGVSQNPRHKITKRGQNVTFRCDPISEHNRLYWYRQTLGQGPEFLTYFQNEAQLEKSRLLSDRFSAERPKGSFSTLEIQRTEQGDSAMYLCASSSRSGGDYEQYFGPGTRLTVT.

This chain connects TRBV19 to TRBJ2-7; TRBD2 agrees at 9 bases. The CDR3 extends over 14 amino acids. Germline V gene data show CDR1 as LNHDA and CDR2 as SQIVND (reference sequence). V lost 3 bases and J lost 4; bases outside the gene matches: 4. CDR3 protein: CASSIFSGGYEQYF. The CDR3 DNA sequence: TGTGCCAGTAGTATCTTTAGCGGGGGTTACGAGCAGTACTTC. The full variable domain, with the rest looked up from reference TRBV19 and TRBJ2-7, is DGGITQSPKYLFRKEGQNVTLSCEQNLNHDAMYWYRQDPGQGLRLIYYSQIVNDFQKGDIAEGYSVSREKKESFPLTVTSAQKNPTAFYLCASSIFSGGYEQYFGPGTRLTVT.

This chain uses TRBV20-1 with TRBJ1-5; 8 positions match TRBD1. The CDR3 runs to 17 residues. Germline V gives CDR1 DFQATT, CDR2 SNEGSKA (reference sequence). V lost 3 bases to trimming and J lost 3 bases; unmatched junction nucleotides: 13. This CDR3 is CSARDYFPGQANQPQHF. The CDR3 nucleotides are TGCAGTGCTAGGGACTACTTCCCGGGACAGGCCAATCAGCCCCAGCATTTT.

Only a few counts were recorded for this clonotype. The rearrangement joins TRBV7-9 to TRBJ2-1; D call uncertain. The CDR3 covers 13 residues. Trimming stripped 3 bases from V and 6 bases from J, with 9 bases between. Germline V gene data show CDR1 as SEHNR and CDR2 as FQNEAQ (reference sequence). The CDR3 region is CASSLSSVNEQFF. In nucleotides, the CDR3 is TGTGCCAGCAGCTTGTCGAGCGTCAATGAGCAGTTCTTC.

The chain couples TRBV2 to TRBJ2-1, with TRBD2 matching over 12 bases. Germline CDR1 SNHLY, CDR2 FYNNEI. V lost 10 bases and J lost 2; bases outside the gene matches: 6. The CDR3 runs 15 residues. CDR3 protein: CATRTSGKPYNEQFF. CDR3 sequence (DNA): TGTGCCACCCGGACTAGCGGGAAACCCTACAATGAGCAGTTCTTC.